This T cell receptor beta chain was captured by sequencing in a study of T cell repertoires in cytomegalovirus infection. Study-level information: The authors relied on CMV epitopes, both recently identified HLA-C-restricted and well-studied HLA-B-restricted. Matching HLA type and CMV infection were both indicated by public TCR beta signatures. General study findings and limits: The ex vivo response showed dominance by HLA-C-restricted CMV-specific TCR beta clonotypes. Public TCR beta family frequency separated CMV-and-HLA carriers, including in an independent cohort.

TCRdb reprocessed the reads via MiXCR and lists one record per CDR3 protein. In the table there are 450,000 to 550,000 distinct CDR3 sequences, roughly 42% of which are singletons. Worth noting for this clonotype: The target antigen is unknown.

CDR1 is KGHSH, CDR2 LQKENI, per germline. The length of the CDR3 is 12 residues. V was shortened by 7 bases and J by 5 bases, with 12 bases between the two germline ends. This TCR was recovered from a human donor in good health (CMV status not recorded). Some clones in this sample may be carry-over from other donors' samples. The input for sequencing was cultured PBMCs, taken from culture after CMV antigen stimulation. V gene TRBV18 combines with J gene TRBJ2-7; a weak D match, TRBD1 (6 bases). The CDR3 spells CASFYRVNEQYF. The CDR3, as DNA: TGTGCCAGCTTTTACAGGGTGAACGAGCAGTACTTC.